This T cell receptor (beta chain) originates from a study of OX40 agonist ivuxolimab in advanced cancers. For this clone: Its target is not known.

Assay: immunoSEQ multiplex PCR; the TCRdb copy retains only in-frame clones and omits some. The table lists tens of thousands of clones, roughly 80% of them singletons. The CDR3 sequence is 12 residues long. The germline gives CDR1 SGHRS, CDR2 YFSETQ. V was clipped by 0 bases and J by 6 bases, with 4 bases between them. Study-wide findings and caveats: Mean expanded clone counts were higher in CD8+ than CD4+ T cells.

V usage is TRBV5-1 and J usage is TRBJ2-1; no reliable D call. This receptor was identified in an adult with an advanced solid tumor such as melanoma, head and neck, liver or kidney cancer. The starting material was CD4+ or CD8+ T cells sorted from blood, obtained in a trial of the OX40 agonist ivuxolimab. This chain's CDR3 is CASSLEGNEQFF. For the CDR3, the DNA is TGCGCCAGCAGCTTGGAAGGCAATGAGCAGTTCTTC. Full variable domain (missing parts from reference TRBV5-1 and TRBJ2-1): KAGVTQTPRYLIKTRGQQVTLSCSPISGHRSVSWYQQTPGQGLQFLFEYFSETQRNKGNFPGRFSGRQFSNSRSEMNVSTLELGDSALYLCASSLEGNEQFFGPGTRLTVL.